This entry concerns a single T cell receptor beta chain. No antigen is known for it. No base quality values were provided; no much bigger clone lies one nucleotide off. Peripheral blood CD8+ and CD4+ T cells from healthy donors, Susac syndrome patients and multiple sclerosis patients were profiled using high-throughput TCR beta sequencing. Healthy donors were age- and sex-matched controls. Bulk CD8+ and CD4+ T cells were purified magnetically by negative isolation, whereas CD8+ TEMRA cells were enriched by FACS. Blood was collected in EDTA tubes and processed within 24 hours, with PBMCs isolated through density gradient centrifugation. PBMCs destined for TCR sequencing were cryopreserved in liquid nitrogen and later thawed in a 37 °C water bath. Purity of sorted or isolated CD4+, CD8+ and CD8+ TEMRA cells was at least 90%. RNA was extracted with the RNeasy kit and roughly 0.5 to 1 ug was reverse transcribed using random hexamers. TCR beta CDR3 regions were amplified with the immunoSEQ multiplex PCR assay covering 54 Vbeta and 13 Jbeta segments. PCR amplification bias was corrected using a synthetic template baseline for primer optimization and computational correction. Processing in the source paper ran as follows. Reads were assigned to V, D and J genes according to IMGT and analyzed in immunoSEQ Analyzer, with only productive sequences retained. To calculate clonality, Shannon entropy was normalized by log2 of the number of productive unique sequences and then subtracted from one. Public and private clones were assessed among the 100 most prevalent clones of each patient and control. A clone was defined as Susac-specific if it was absent from the healthy and MS cohorts, from roughly 990 published viral clones and from other ImmuneACCESS disease sequences. Starting from the raw public reads, TCRdb applied fastp trimming at Q25, assembled clones with MiXCR and retained in-frame beta chains. One record per CDR3 amino acid sequence lists the most common genes and DNA. TCRdb's processing, not the study's, gives the V and J calls here. Recorded for this sample are about 60,000 distinct CDR3 sequences; approximately 92% of them occurred a single time. In total, the top ten clones hold approximately 0.2% of the sample.

These data come from a study of CD8 T cells in Susac syndrome (dated by TCRdb to the late 2010s). Regarding the study in general: Whether CD8+ T cell activation and differentiation in Susac syndrome was antigen driven was tested using repertoire sequencing. The clonality of the CD8+ T cell repertoire was compared across approximately eleven healthy donors, some 14 Susac syndrome patients and fewer than 16 multiple sclerosis patients.

CDR3 length: 16 amino acids, cysteine to phenylalanine. The retained sequence is limited to the CDR3, 48 bases, with the frame set at the first base. As encoded in the germline V gene (reference sequence), CDR1 is LGHDT while CDR2 is YNNKEL. V and J are trimmed by 4 bases and 6 bases, and the gene matches miss 8 bases of the junction. What the authors observed across the whole study: The number of individuals in the TCR sequencing and HLA analysis was recognized as being relatively small.

The V gene is TRBV3-1 and the J gene is TRBJ2-3; TRBD2 fits 12 bases in the junction. The sample was CD8+ T cells from PBMCs. The clonotype originates from a human donor in good health. The nucleotide sequence is TGTGCCAGCAGCCCGCGGACTAGCGGGGTGCGTGATACGCAGTATTTT. Translated, this is CASSPRTSGVRDTQYF.